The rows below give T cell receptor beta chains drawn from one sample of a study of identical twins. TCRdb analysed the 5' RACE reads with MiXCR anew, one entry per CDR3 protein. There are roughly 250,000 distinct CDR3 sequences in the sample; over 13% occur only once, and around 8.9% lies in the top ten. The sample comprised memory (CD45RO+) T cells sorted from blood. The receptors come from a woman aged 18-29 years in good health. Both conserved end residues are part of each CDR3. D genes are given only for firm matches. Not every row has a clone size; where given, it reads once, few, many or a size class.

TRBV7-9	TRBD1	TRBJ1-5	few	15	CASSLGTGNTQPQHF	TGTGCCAGCAGCTTAGGGACAGGGAATACACAGCCCCAGCATTTT
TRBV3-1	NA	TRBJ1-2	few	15	CASSPGLKIVYGYTF	TGTGCCAGCAGCCCGGGATTGAAGATTGTCTATGGCTACACCTTC
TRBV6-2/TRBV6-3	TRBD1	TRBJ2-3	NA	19	CASSYGVEPGQNMRDTQYF	TGTGCCAGCAGTTACGGAGTGGAACCGGGACAGAACATGAGAGATACGCAGTATTTT
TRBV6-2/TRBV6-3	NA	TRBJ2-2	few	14	CASSFSAIVGELFF	TGTGCCAGCAGTTTTTCGGCCATAGTCGGGGAGCTGTTTTTT
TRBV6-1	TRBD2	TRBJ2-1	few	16	CASRLRGTSSYNEQFF	TGTGCCAGCAGGCTGCGTGGGACTAGTTCCTACAATGAGCAGTTCTTC
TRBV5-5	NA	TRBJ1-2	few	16	CASSFQISTASGGYTF	TGTGCCAGCAGCTTCCAAATTTCGACGGCTTCTGGGGGCTACACCTTC
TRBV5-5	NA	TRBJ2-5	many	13	CASSSGDAETQYF	TGTGCCAGCAGCAGCGGTGACGCGGAGACCCAGTACTTC
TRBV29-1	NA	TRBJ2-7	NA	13	CSAKGQSSYEQYF	TGCAGCGCCAAAGGACAGTCCTCTTACGAGCAGTACTTC
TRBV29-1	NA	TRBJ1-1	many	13	CSVVRQANTEAFF	TGCAGCGTTGTGCGACAGGCAAACACTGAAGCTTTCTTT
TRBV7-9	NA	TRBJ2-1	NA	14	CASSSGFSYNEQFF	TGTGCCAGCAGCTCAGGTTTCAGTTACAATGAGCAGTTCTTC
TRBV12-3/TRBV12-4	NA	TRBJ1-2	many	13	CASSLGQLYGYTF	TGTGCCAGCAGTCTGGGACAACTCTATGGCTACACCTTC
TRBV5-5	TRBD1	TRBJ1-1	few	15	CASSPSHAGGTEAFF	TGTGCCAGCAGCCCCAGCCACGCAGGGGGCACTGAAGCTTTCTTT
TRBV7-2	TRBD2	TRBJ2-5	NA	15	CASSVTGGRGETQYF	TGTGCCAGCAGCGTCACGGGCGGGAGGGGCGAGACCCAGTACTTC
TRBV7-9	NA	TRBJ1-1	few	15	CASSFQGLWYTEAFF	TGTGCCAGCAGTTTCCAGGGGTTATGGTACACTGAAGCTTTCTTT
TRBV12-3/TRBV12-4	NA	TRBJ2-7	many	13	CASSLGKSREAYF	TGTGCCAGCAGTTTGGGGAAATCGCGAGAGGCGTACTTC
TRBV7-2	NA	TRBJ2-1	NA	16	CASNPSLARRAYEQFF	TGTGCCAGCAACCCCTCGCTAGCGCGAAGGGCGTATGAGCAGTTCTTC
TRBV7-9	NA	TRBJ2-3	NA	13	CASSYRQTDTQYF	TGTGCCAGCAGCTACCGACAGACAGATACGCAGTATTTT
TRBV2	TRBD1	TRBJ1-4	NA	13	CASSGQGDEKLFF	TGTGCCAGCAGCGGACAGGGGGATGAAAAACTGTTTTTT
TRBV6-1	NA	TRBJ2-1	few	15	CASILGEASYNEQFF	TGTGCCAGCATACTGGGGGAGGCCTCCTACAATGAGCAGTTCTTC
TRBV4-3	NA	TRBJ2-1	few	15	CASSRGWTRDHEQFF	TGCGCCAGCAGCCGAGGATGGACAAGGGATCATGAGCAGTTCTTC